One and the same sample provided the 27 T cell receptor beta chains below, sequenced in a study of neurological immune-mediated disorders. One entry per CDR3 protein, called by TCRdb with MiXCR from the 5' RACE reads. The repertoire holds around 97,000 distinct CDR3 sequences, with 11% as singletons. The time point was: longitudinal time-point 3. Specimen: PBMCs. All receptors come from a female donor with HTLV-1-associated myelopathy (HAM/TSP).

About this clonotype: A much larger clone lies one base from this, so it may be a read error. The chain couples TRBV5-1 to TRBJ2-5; 11 positions agree with TRBD1. In germline, CDR1 is SGHRS, CDR2 YFSETQ. CDR3 length: 15 amino acids. With 4 bases clipped from V and 3 bases from J, the junction kept 5 bases outside the gene matches. The CDR3 region is CASSTGTGGKETQYF. The CDR3 nucleotides are TGCGCCAGCAGCACCGGGACAGGGGGTAAAGAGACCCAGTACTTC.

This clonotype was detected many times. The chain uses TRBV7-2 and TRBJ2-3; the D is unclear. From germline, CDR1 is SGHTA and CDR2 FQGNSA. The CDR3 consists of 15 residues. The ends were cut back, 1 base at V and 0 bases at J, with 8 bases in the middle. The CDR3 nucleotides read TGTGCCAGCAGCTTAGTTGCGACTAGCACAGATACGCAGTATTTT. Its protein is CASSLVATSTDTQYF.

The V call is TRBV5-1, the J call TRBJ2-6, with a possible D match to TRBD1 (6 bases). The CDR3 is 17 amino acids. CDR1 and CDR2 (germline): SGHRS, YFSETQ. Trimming left V 1 base short and J 1 base short, with 12 bases between. As DNA, the CDR3 is TGCGCCAGCAGCTTGAAGGGGGAGAATTCTGGGGCCAACGTCCTGACTTTC. It translates to CASSLKGENSGANVLTF.

Comment on this clonotype: Possible read error: a much larger clone is one base away. V is TRBV5-6 and J is TRBJ2-7; no clear D gene. The CDR3 extends over 13 amino acids. Germline V lookup: CDR1 SGHDT, CDR2 YYEEEE. CDR3 sequence reads: CATSLGFQGEQYF. In DNA form, the CDR3 reads TGTGCCACCAGCTTGGGGTTCCAAGGGGAGCAGTACTTC.

This clonotype was counted ten times or more. The rearrangement uses TRBV6-6 and TRBJ2-4; the match to TRBD2 covers 10 bases. In germline, CDR1 is MNHNY, CDR2 SVGAGI (reference sequence). V lost 6 bases and J lost 8; bases outside the gene matches: 10. The CDR3 has 15 residues. CDR3 residues: CASRKGTSETYIQYF. Here the CDR3 DNA reads TGTGCCAGCAGAAAAGGGACTAGCGAGACATACATTCAGTACTTC.

This clonotype has a count of ten or more. This chain uses TRBV7-9 with TRBJ2-1; 9 nucleotides agree with TRBD1. Per germline, CDR1 SEHNR and CDR2 FQNEAQ (reference sequence). The junction had 18 bases not matched to a gene; V was cut back by 5 bases and J by 4 bases. The CDR3 is 19 residues long. CDR3 region: CASSLIFPGTGTIYNEQFF. In DNA form, the CDR3 reads TGTGCCAGCAGCCTGATCTTCCCCGGGACAGGGACCATTTACAATGAGCAGTTCTTC.

The table lists this clonotype with many counts. The chain joins TRBV9 to TRBJ1-5; 8 bases line up with TRBD1. CDR1 and CDR2 from the germline V gene are SGDLS and YYNGEE. The CDR3 consists of 14 residues. Trimming took 4 bases from V and 5 from J; bases not matched to a gene: 5. CDR3 nucleotides: TGTGCCAGCAGCAAATTGGACAGGGATCAGCCCCAGCATTTT. Its protein product is CASSKLDRDQPQHF. The variable domain in full, with the rest retrieved from reference TRBV9 and TRBJ1-5, is DSGVTQTPKHLITATGQRVTLRCSPRSGDLSVYWYQQSLDQGLQFLIQYYNGEERAKGNILERFSAQQFPDLHSELNLSSLELGDSALYFCASSKLDRDQPQHFGDGTRLSIL.

The chain couples TRBV10-3 to TRBJ2-1; D not resolved. V lost 4 bases, J lost 15 bases, and 13 bases lay in between. This CDR3 is 11 amino acids long. CDR1 and CDR2 from the germline V gene are ENHRY and SYGVKD. The CDR3 spells CAISAERERFF. The CDR3 DNA sequence: TGTGCCATCAGTGCGGAAAGGGAACGGTTCTTC.

The J gene is TRBJ2-1, the V gene TRBV6-5; 11 nucleotides match TRBD1. CDR1 MNHEY and CDR2 SVGAGI come from the germline V gene. This CDR3 region has 17 residues. The junction had 12 bases not matched to a gene; V was cut back by 5 bases and J by 6 bases. CDR3 coding DNA: TGTGCCAGCAGTCGTGAAAGGACAGGGGGCGCAGGCAATGAGCAGTTCTTC. It yields the protein CASSRERTGGAGNEQFF.

This clonotype was observed a few times. The chain has TRBV7-9 and TRBJ1-2; D is unclear. Looked up from germline, CDR1 is SEHNR and CDR2 is FQNEAQ (reference sequence). The CDR3 sequence is 14 residues long. The V and J ends lost 3 bases and 3 bases respectively, with 11 bases between them. The CDR3 DNA follows: TGTGCCAGCAGCTTTGATGCGGCAGACTATGGCTACACCTTC. It is translated as CASSFDAADYGYTF.

This clonotype occurred many times. The rearrangement links TRBV2 to TRBJ2-6; D may match TRBD1 or TRBD2 (5 bases each). This CDR3 has 15 amino acids. Per germline, CDR1 SNHLY and CDR2 FYNNEI. The V end lost 3 bases, the J end lost 2 bases, and 8 bases lay between the germline ends. This chain's CDR3 is CASSDRGTGANVLTF. The CDR3 coding sequence is TGTGCCAGCAGTGATCGGGGCACTGGGGCCAACGTCCTGACTTTC.

As regards this clonotype: A read error may explain this, as a much larger clone is one base away. J is TRBJ1-5 and V is TRBV28, with 7 bases identical to TRBD1. The ends lost 6 bases at V and 3 bases at J; junction bases unmatched: 5. The CDR3 has 14 residues. Germline V gene data show CDR1 as MDHEN and CDR2 as SYDVKM. In DNA, the CDR3 is TGTGCCAGCAGGAGCGGGACAGTCAATCAGCCCCAGCATTTT. It yields the protein CASRSGTVNQPQHF. Supplemented by reference TRBV28 and TRBJ1-5, the full variable domain reads DVKVTQSSRYLVKRTGEKVFLECVQDMDHENMFWYRQDPGLGLRLIYFSYDVKMKEKGDIPEGYSVSREKKERFSLILESASTNQTSMYLCASRSGTVNQPQHFGDGTRLSIL.

This clonotype was observed at least ten times. This rearrangement joins TRBV6-5 to TRBJ1-1, with 9 bases identical to TRBD1. This CDR3 contains 14 residues. Germline CDR1 reads MNHEY; CDR2 reads SVGAGI. The trim removed 2 bases at V and 6 bases at J, leaving 4 bases unmatched. For the CDR3, the DNA is TGTGCCAGCAGTTACACAGGGGGCTTCTCTGAAGCTTTCTTT. Its protein is CASSYTGGFSEAFF.

This clonotype was counted ten times or more. The genes are TRBV5-1 and TRBJ2-1; possible D gene TRBD2, 6 bases. V was cut by 1 base and J by 0 bases, with 14 bases left in between. Germline V lookup: CDR1 SGHRS, CDR2 YFSETQ. CDR3 size: 17 residues. The CDR3 is CASSLSGGVISYNEQFF. CDR3 nucleotides: TGCGCCAGCAGCTTGTCCGGAGGGGTGATCTCCTACAATGAGCAGTTCTTC.

This clonotype showed up many times. This chain links TRBV6-5 with TRBJ1-1, with a possible D match to TRBD1 (6 bases). Trimming stripped 2 bases from V and 4 bases from J, with 14 bases between. CDR1 MNHEY and CDR2 SVGAGI come from the germline V gene. The CDR3 covers 15 residues. The CDR3 loop is CASSYETGRGTEAFF. The CDR3 DNA reads TGTGCCAGCAGTTACGAAACAGGGAGGGGCACTGAAGCTTTCTTT.

This rearrangement joins TRBV20-1 to TRBJ1-3, with D perhaps TRBD1 (5 bases). The ends were cut back, 3 bases at V and 8 bases at J, with 17 bases in the middle. The CDR3 length is 14 residues. Germline assignment: CDR1 DFQATT and CDR2 SNEGSKA (reference sequence). CDR3 sequence (DNA): TGCAGTGCTAGTTATGGTTTCAGGGCACACACCATATATTTT. It encodes CSASYGFRAHTIYF.

This clonotype was counted many times. The J gene is TRBJ2-2, the V gene TRBV7-3, with a possible D match to TRBD1 (6 bases). Looked up from germline, CDR1 is SGHTA and CDR2 is FQGTGA. The ends were cut back, 2 bases at V and 3 bases at J, with 10 bases in the middle. The CDR3 spans 15 residues. The CDR3: CASSLWGHDTGELFF. In DNA form, the CDR3 reads TGTGCCAGCAGCTTATGGGGGCACGACACCGGGGAGCTGTTTTTT.

In its sample, this clonotype was seen once. One junction end disagrees with the germline gene, perhaps due to a read error. The chain has TRBV2 and TRBJ2-3; D assignment may be TRBD1 or TRBD2 (6 bases each). The CDR3 consists of 16 residues. Germline CDR1 is SNHLY and CDR2 is FYNNEI. CDR3 sequence: CASKVGGQRVTYTQYF. CDR3 sequence (DNA): TGTGCCAGCAAAGTGGGAGGACAGAGAGTCACATATACGCAGTATTTT.

This clonotype was recorded many times. The chain combines TRBV5-1 with TRBJ2-3; D is perhaps TRBD2 (5 bases). The CDR3 extends over 13 amino acids. Germline V CDR1 and CDR2: SGHRS, YFSETQ. With 3 bases removed from V and 3 bases from J, the gap between germline ends came to 8 bases. CDR3 nucleotide sequence: TGCGCCAGCAGCTCGGGAACGACAGATACGCAGTATTTT. Its protein is CASSSGTTDTQYF.

This clonotype was seen repeatedly, ten times or more. The J gene is TRBJ2-3, the V gene TRBV9; D ambiguous. V gave up 4 bases and J gave up 2 bases, with 8 bases separating them. Looked up from germline, CDR1 is SGDLS and CDR2 is YYNGEE. The CDR3 length is 13 residues. The CDR3 DNA follows: TGTGCCAGCAGCTCCGCCCCCACAGATACGCAGTATTTT. Protein sequence: CASSSAPTDTQYF.

This clonotype has a count of ten or more. The genes are TRBV6-6 and TRBJ2-7, with D unclear. CDR1 is MNHNY, CDR2 SVGAGI, per germline (reference sequence). V lost 5 bases to trimming and J lost 1 base, with 15 bases between them. This CDR3 comprises 15 residues. The CDR3 spells CASSREMDGSYEQYF. CDR3 nucleotides: TGTGCCAGCAGTCGCGAGATGGACGGATCCTACGAGCAGTACTTC.

This clonotype was picked up many times. This chain joins TRBV6-2 or TRBV6-3 and TRBJ1-6; 10 bases fit TRBD1. CDR1 and CDR2 from the germline V gene are MNHEY and SVGEGT. The ends lost 5 bases at V and 6 bases at J; junction bases unmatched: 13. The CDR3 has 18 residues. This CDR3 is CASSRPGTGDAGNSPLHF. In DNA form, the CDR3 reads TGTGCCAGCAGTCGTCCCGGGACAGGGGACGCGGGTAATTCACCCCTCCACTTT.

There are many counts of this clonotype. The gene calls are TRBV12-3 or TRBV12-4 and TRBJ1-4; no definite D call. V gave up 3 bases and J gave up 0 bases, with 8 bases separating them. This CDR3 spans 15 amino acids. The CDR3 coding sequence is TGTGCCAGCAGTTTTGGGTTACCAACTAATGAAAAACTGTTTTTT. Translating gives CASSFGLPTNEKLFF.

This clonotype has at least ten counts. V and J are TRBV5-5 and TRBJ2-7; D perhaps matches TRBD1 (5 bases). The V end was cut by 2 bases, the J end by 3 bases, with 12 bases between. This CDR3 has 14 amino acids. In germline, CDR1 is SGHKS, CDR2 YYEKEE (reference sequence). The CDR3, as DNA: TGTGCCAGCAGCTTCGGCAGGGCGAACTACGAGCAGTACTTC. It yields the protein CASSFGRANYEQYF.

This clonotype has just a few counts. V usage is TRBV5-1 and J usage is TRBJ2-7; no reliable D call. Germline V gives CDR1 SGHRS, CDR2 YFSETQ. V was trimmed by 0 bases and J by 2 bases, leaving 12 bases between them. CDR3 length: 15 residues. Written as DNA, the CDR3 is TGCGCCAGCAGCTTGGATGGACCCCCTACCTACGAGCAGTACTTC. Its protein product is CASSLDGPPTYEQYF.

In its sample, this clonotype was seen many times. The gene calls are TRBV6-1 and TRBJ2-5, with D maybe TRBD2 (8 bases). CDR1 and CDR2 (germline): MNHNS, SASEGT. Trimming removed 4 bases from V and 7 bases from J, with 19 bases in between. This CDR3 region has 15 residues. The CDR3 reads CASSGLGLGGGTQYF. CDR3 sequence (DNA): TGTGCCAGCAGTGGATTGGGACTAGGGGGCGGGACCCAGTACTTC.

There are many counts of this clonotype. This chain connects TRBV6-2 or TRBV6-3 to TRBJ2-5; no clear D. Germline CDR1 reads MNHEY; CDR2 reads SVGEGT. Trimming removed 1 base at V and 5 bases at J, with 2 bases between. The CDR3 extends over 11 amino acids. The CDR3 nucleotides read TGTGCCAGCAGTTACTTGGAGACCCAGTACTTC. It yields the protein CASSYLETQYF.